The T cell receptor (beta chain) under discussion was sequenced for a study of cytomegalovirus exposure and HLA in healthy donors (dated by TCRdb to about 2017). At the level of the whole study: An earlier analysis of some 500 of the donors reported 250 to 350 Gb of sequence data and approximately 110 million unique TCR beta sequences from about 200 million T cells. Around 320 gigabases of sequencing data and approximately 84 million unique TCR sequences were included in an early release covering several hundred HLA-typed donors. In a later analysis, previously published TCR beta repertoires from 666 donors were re-analyzed and high-resolution HLA genotyping was added so that TCR occurrence patterns could be studied. Rather than drawing on any new phenotypic data, the later analysis identified candidate immune exposures from TCR beta sequences and the way those sequences occurred across donors. In a later genetic analysis, genome-wide SNP genotypes for about three fifths of the roughly 670 donors were used, and that subset was treated as a discovery cohort. Among 398 genotyped donors of the cohort, an average of about 240,000 unique TCR beta nucleotide sequences were sequenced per donor, roughly 20% of them non-productive. To predict cytomegalovirus infection status, the study combined high-throughput TCR immunosequencing, statistical association of individual TCRs with disease status, and machine learning. The T cell repertoires of 700 or so subjects were profiled by immunosequencing and related to cytomegalovirus serostatus. Of the roughly 400 genotyped donors, approximately 82% fell in the genetic ancestry cluster associated with self-reported Caucasian donors. An earlier analysis of around 640 of the donors used high-throughput TCR beta sequencing to judge whether each TCR beta V gene segment behaved as functional or pseudogenic. A separate validation cohort of about 110 different subjects was used in addition to the roughly 620-subject first cohort. The study aimed to test whether signatures of past pathogen exposure could be identified by cataloging public T cell receptors. Typing coverage varied by locus: about 620-630 donors for A, B, C, DRB1 and DQB1; some 520 for DQA1; 606 for DPA1; approximately 470 for DPB1. Every discovery cohort repertoire had been produced on one sequencing platform. Donor age, sex, ethnicity and CMV serostatus were compiled together with the repertoire data. Because of strong linkage in the cohort, five DR-DQ haplotypes were treated as single units for association and clustering. Both class I and class II loci were covered by HLA typing, at four-digit resolution. The research as a whole found: Some IMGT-functional V segments, including TRBV6-2 and TRBV6-3, could not be distinguished by the 87-base-pair reads and were therefore excluded. About 17 rarely observed V segments, including chromosome 9 orphons, were excluded from the earlier analysis of 550 to 700 of the donors because counts were too low. When HLA alleles, especially DR and DQ, strongly co-occurred, attributing TCR associations to individual alleles was difficult. Immune exposure information for the cohort was limited to CMV serostatus. Because HLA typing was missing for some donors at each locus, association tests included only the typed subset. A further reported finding was that TCR beta sequences accurately predicted the HLA-A and HLA-B alleles for most subjects in the first cohort. In a later genetic analysis, a missense DCLRE1C variant was associated with V-gene and J-gene trimming of TCR beta chains, and the association was replicated in an independent cohort. Across donors, most TCR sequences were observed very rarely, whereas some public TCRs were present in many individuals. In an earlier analysis of 587 of the donors, most TCR beta V segments appeared in productive rearrangements about 87% or about 30% of the time, broadly matching IMGT annotations. A few of the identified cytomegalovirus-associated TCR beta chains were confirmed in vitro to be specific for cytomegalovirus antigens. It was suggested by the authors that the approach could potentially be generalized to other disease states and immunological phenotypes. At a false discovery rate of 0.05, a later analysis linked 16,000 or so TCR beta sequences to specific HLA alleles. A later analysis reported that several top co-occurrence clusters appeared linked to parvovirus B19, influenza, CMV and Epstein-Barr virus. According to a later analysis, most CMV-associated TCR beta chains appeared to be HLA-restricted, and the HLA associations seemed to be driven largely by CMV exposure. In a later genetic analysis, fewer N-insertions in productive TCRs were reported among donors in an Asian-associated ancestry cluster than the roughly 700-donor mean. A cluster of highly shared sequence variants was judged likely to be a technical artifact of the sequencing pipeline. The presence/absence analyses assumed that sequencing depth was roughly uniform across donors, and that assumption may not be true. A later analysis found that HLA-associated TCR beta chains were more clonally expanded and had lower generation probabilities than equally common non-associated chains. The classifier was reported to diagnose cytomegalovirus status with high specificity and sensitivity in both the original and validation cohorts. The study listed over 150 TCR beta chains as associated with cytomegalovirus. According to a later analysis, TCR association rates differed among HLA loci, with DRB1 alleles showing the most associated TCRs and HLA-C alleles showing the fewest. The cohort was sequenced for TCR beta chains only, and without alpha or paired-chain data the features that could be detected were limited. Correlated functional status among segregating V segments might be attributable to linkage disequilibrium, but an unknown experimental factor could not be ruled out.

Regarding this clone: Its antigen is still unknown. No base qualities exist here, and no much larger clone lies one base off it.

The library was built by means of the immunoSEQ multiplex PCR assay. The multiplex PCR relied on a mix of 60 forward primers for TCR Vbeta segments and 13 reverse primers for TCR Jbeta segments. A multiplex PCR assay on genomic DNA amplified the CDR3 region of rearranged TCR beta genes. Amplified TCR beta libraries were sequenced as 87-base-pair reads on the Illumina HiSeq System. In the authors' own workflow: Across the 670 or so repertoires, a later analysis counted roughly 84 million unique TCR beta chains, 8.5 million to 12 million of which were shared by at least two donors. To remove PCR and sequencing errors, raw reads were error-corrected and collapsed into unique sequences using a nearest-neighbor algorithm that merged closely related sequences. V, D and J gene segments were assigned by aligning CDR3 sequences to IMGT reference sequences. For a sequence to be retained, a match of at least six nucleotides was required to both a V gene segment and a J gene segment. A rearrangement was called productive if the CDR3 had no stop codons and remained in frame with V and J, and every other rearrangement was called non-productive. CDR3 was defined by IMGT convention, running from the second conserved V-encoded cysteine to the conserved J-encoded phenylalanine. The earlier analysis of a few hundred of the donors excluded sequences that lacked an unambiguous match to a single V gene segment. In an earlier analysis of 587 of the donors, V segments were called functional above 56.7% productive rearrangements and were called segregating when the between-donor standard deviation exceeded 5%. A statistical classification framework was developed to diagnose cytomegalovirus status using the catalog of TCR beta chain sequences. In a later analysis, V and J genes were assigned by comparing TCR nucleotide sequences against IMGT/GENE-DB human TR gene sequences. In a later analysis, CDR3 sequences and most-parsimonious VDJ recombination scenarios were assigned using the TCRdist pipeline. A later analysis defined each TCR beta chain by its CDR3 amino acid sequence plus V-gene family, and excluded reads lacking a unique V-gene family. A later analysis removed over 500 highly shared, low-generation-probability nucleotide sequences to deal with suspected cross-contamination and a sequencing artifact. For each public chain, a later analysis derived a clonal expansion index from normalized ranks of inferred template counts within each repertoire. In a later analysis, generation probabilities were computed using a VDJ recombination model fitted to out-of-frame rearrangements, and the results were checked against IGoR. Hypergeometric tests were used in a later analysis to score TCR-TCR, TCR-HLA and TCR-CMV co-occurrence, with a repertoire-size bias correction applied to the TCR pairs. False discovery rates were estimated in a later analysis by permuting HLA or CMV assignments 20 times. A later analysis grouped co-occurring TCRs with DBSCAN, adding TCRdist sequence similarity when clustering within HLA-allele-positive subsets. Repertoires with fewer than 30,000 or more than 120,000 public chains, plus five repertoires with anomalous nucleotide sharing, were excluded from co-occurrence clustering. TCRdb carries this immuneACCESS record with in-frame sequences only. Its versions omit some clonotypes, under half of them owing to an unresolved V gene in the studies checked, with the rest unexplained. D and trimming were read from the DNA, whereas the V and J calls and clone size are those reported in that table. The sample contains over 150,000 clones, approximately 79% of them found a single time. 3.5% to 5% of the sample rests with the top ten.

The cohort comprised approximately 700 healthy bone marrow donors. All cohort members were sampled while nominally healthy, although unrecorded immune exposures were likely present. The donor tested CMV seronegative and was one of the 352 seronegative cohort members. A peripheral blood sample was collected from each donor, and TCR beta sequencing was performed on peripheral blood mononuclear cells. The Qiagen DNeasy Blood Extraction Kit was used to extract genomic DNA from the blood cell samples. The CDR3, from cysteine to phenylalanine, totals 14 residues. The read is trimmed to its CDR3 DNA, 42 bases read in frame from base 1. In the germline V gene (reference sequence), CDR1 corresponds to SEHNR and CDR2 to FQNEAQ.

The sequence was collected from a man between 35 and 55 years old in good health and CMV-seronegative. This receptor chain uses TRBV7-9 and TRBJ2-7; TRBD1 matches 7 bases in the middle. The end of the DNA fits TRBJ2-1 better, so the J call may be wrong. The sequenced sample was PBMCs. For the CDR3, the sequence is CASSTWDSRNEQFF. The bases are TGTGCCAGCAGCACGTGGGACAGCCGTAATGAGCAGTTCTTC.